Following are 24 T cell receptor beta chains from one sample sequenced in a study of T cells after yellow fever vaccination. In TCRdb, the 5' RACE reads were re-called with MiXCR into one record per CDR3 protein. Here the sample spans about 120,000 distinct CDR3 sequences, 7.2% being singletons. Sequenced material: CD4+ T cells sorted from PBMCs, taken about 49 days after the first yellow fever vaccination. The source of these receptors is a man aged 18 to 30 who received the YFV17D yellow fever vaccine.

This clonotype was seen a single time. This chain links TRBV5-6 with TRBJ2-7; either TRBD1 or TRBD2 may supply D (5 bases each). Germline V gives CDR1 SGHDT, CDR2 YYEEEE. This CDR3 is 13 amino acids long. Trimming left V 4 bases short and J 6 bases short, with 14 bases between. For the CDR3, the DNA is TGTGCCAGCAGCCCGGGACCACTCTGCGAGCAGTACGTC. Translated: CASSPGPLCEQYV.

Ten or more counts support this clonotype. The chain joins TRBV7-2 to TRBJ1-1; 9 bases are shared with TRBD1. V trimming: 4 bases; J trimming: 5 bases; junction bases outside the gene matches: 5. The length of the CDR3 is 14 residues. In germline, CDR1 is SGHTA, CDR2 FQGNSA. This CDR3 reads CASSWRDRATEAFF. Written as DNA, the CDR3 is TGTGCCAGCAGCTGGAGGGACAGGGCTACTGAAGCTTTCTTT.

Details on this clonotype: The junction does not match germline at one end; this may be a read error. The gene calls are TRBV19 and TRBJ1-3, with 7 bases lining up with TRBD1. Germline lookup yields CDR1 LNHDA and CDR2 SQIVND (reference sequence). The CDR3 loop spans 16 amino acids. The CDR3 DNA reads TGTGCCCGTAGACAACAGGGGTGGAGTGGCGGAAACACCATATATTTT. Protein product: CARRQQGWSGGNTIYF.

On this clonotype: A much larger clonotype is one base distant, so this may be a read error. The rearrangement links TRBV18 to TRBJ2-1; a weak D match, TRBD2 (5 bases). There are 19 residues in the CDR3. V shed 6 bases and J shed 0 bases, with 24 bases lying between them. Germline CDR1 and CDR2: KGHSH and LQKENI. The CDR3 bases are TGTGCCAGCTCGACGGACGGAGGACTCGCGGGTGCCTCCTACAATGAGCAGTTCTTC. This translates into CASSTDGGLAGASYNEQFF. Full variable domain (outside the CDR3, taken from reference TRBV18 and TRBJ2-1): NAGVMQNPRHLVRRRGQEARLRCSPMKGHSHVYWYRQLPEEGLKFMVYLQKENIIDESGMPKERFSAEFPKEGPSILRIQQVVRGDSAAYFCASSTDGGLAGASYNEQFFGPGTRLTVL.

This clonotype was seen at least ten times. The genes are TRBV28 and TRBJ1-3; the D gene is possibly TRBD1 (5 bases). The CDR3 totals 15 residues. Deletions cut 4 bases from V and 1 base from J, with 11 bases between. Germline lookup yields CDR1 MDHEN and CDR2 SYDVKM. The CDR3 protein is CASSSGAMSGNTIYF. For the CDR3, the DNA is TGTGCCAGCAGTTCCGGGGCTATGTCTGGAAACACCATATATTTT.

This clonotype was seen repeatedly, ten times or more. The CDR3 region is CASSSGFSDGYTF. The CDR3 DNA reads as TGCGCCAGCAGCTCAGGGTTTTCTGATGGCTACACCTTC. The V gene is TRBV5-1, the J gene TRBJ1-2; a possible D gene is TRBD1 (5 bases). Germline values: CDR1 SGHRS, CDR2 YFSETQ. Trimming took 3 bases from V and 6 from J, leaving 12 bases between them. The CDR3 is 13 amino acids. The whole variable domain, filled in from reference TRBV5-1 and TRBJ1-2, reads KAGVTQTPRYLIKTRGQQVTLSCSPISGHRSVSWYQQTPGQGLQFLFEYFSETQRNKGNFPGRFSGRQFSNSRSEMNVSTLELGDSALYLCASSSGFSDGYTFGSGTRLTVV.

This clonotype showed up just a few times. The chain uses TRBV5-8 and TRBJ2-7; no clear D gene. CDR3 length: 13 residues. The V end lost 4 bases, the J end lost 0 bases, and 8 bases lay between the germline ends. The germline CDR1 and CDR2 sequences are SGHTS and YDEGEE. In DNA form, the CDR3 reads TGTGCCAGCAGCCCGCTGGGCTCCTACGAGCAGTACTTC. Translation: CASSPLGSYEQYF.

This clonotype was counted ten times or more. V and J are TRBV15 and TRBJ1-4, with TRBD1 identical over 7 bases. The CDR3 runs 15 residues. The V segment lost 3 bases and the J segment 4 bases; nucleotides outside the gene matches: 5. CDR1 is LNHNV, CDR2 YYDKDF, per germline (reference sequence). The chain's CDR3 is CATSSSGTDNEKLFF. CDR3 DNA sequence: TGTGCCACCAGCAGCTCCGGGACAGATAATGAAAAACTGTTTTTT.

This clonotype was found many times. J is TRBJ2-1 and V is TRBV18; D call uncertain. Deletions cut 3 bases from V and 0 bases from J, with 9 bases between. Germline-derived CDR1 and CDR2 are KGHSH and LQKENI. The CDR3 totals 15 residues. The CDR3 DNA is TGTGCCAGCTCACCGATCTGGAGCTCCTACAATGAGCAGTTCTTC. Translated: CASSPIWSSYNEQFF.

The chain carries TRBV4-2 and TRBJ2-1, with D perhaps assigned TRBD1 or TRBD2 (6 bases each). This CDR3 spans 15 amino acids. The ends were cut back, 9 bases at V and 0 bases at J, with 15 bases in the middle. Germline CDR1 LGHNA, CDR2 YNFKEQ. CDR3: CARGRRGLSYNEQFF. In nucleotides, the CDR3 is TGTGCCAGGGGCCGCCGGGGGCTCTCCTACAATGAGCAGTTCTTC.

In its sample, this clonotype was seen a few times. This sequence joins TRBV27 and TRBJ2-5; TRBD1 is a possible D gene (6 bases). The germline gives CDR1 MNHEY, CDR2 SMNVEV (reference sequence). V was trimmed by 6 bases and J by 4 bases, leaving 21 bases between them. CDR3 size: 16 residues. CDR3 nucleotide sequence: TGTGCCAGCAGCCATACGTCACAGGGAAGGGGAGAGACCCAGTACTTC. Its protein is CASSHTSQGRGETQYF.

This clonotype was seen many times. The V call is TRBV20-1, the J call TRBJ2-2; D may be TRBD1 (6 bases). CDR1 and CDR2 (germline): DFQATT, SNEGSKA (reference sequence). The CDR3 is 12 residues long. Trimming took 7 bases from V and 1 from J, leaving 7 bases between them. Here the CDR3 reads CSVQGNTGELFF. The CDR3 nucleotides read TGCAGTGTACAGGGGAACACCGGGGAGCTGTTTTTT.

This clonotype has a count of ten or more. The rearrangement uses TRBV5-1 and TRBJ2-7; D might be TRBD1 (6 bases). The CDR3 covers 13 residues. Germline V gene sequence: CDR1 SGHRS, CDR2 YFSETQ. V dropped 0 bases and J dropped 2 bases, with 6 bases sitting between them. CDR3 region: CASSLEGAYEQYF. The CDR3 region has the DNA TGCGCCAGCAGCTTGGAGGGGGCCTACGAGCAGTACTTC.

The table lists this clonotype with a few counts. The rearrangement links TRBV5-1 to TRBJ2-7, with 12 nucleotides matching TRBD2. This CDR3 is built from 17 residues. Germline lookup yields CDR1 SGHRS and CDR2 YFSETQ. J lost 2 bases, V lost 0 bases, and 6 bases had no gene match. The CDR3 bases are TGCGCCAGCAGCTTGGGGGCGACTAGCGGGGGAGCCTACGAGCAGTACTTC. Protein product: CASSLGATSGGAYEQYF.

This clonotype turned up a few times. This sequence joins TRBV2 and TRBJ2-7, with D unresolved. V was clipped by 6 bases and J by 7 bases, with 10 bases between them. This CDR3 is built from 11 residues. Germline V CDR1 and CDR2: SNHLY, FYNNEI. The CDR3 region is CASSRLGEQYV. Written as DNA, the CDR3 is TGTGCCAGCAGCCGGTTAGGGGAGCAGTACGTC.

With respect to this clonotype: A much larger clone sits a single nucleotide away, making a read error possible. CDR3 residues: CAISDRTGETEAFF. CDR3 DNA: TGTGCCATCAGTGACAGGACAGGGGAGACTGAAGCTTTCTTT. The J gene is TRBJ1-1, the V gene TRBV10-3, with 9 bases identical to TRBD1. V was pared by 3 bases and J by 5 bases, with 4 bases of the junction left unmatched. Germline V gene lookup returns CDR1 ENHRY and CDR2 SYGVKD. The CDR3 is 14 residues long.

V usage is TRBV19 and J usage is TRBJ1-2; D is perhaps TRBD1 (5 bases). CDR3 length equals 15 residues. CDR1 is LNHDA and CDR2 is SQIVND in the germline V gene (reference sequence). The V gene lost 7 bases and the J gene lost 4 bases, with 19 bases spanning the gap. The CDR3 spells CASIPRDGTFYGYTF. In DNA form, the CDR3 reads TGTGCCAGTATCCCCCGGGACGGAACCTTCTATGGCTACACCTTC.

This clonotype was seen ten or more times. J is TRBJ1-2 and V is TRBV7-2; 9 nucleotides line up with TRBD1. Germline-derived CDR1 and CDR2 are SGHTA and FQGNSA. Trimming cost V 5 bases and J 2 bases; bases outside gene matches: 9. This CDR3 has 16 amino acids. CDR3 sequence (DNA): TGTGCCAGCAGCCCCGGGGGACAGGGCACAAACTATGGCTACACCTTC. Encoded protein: CASSPGGQGTNYGYTF.

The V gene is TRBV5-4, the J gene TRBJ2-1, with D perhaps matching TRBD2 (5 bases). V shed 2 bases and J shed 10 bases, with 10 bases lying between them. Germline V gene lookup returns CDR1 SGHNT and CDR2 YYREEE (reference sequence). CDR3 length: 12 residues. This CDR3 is CASSFAPGEQFF. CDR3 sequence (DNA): TGTGCCAGCAGCTTCGCCCCGGGGGAGCAGTTCTTC.

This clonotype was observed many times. Here the CDR3 reads CASSESMVGISPLHF. The CDR3 bases are TGTGCCAGCAGTGAGTCGATGGTCGGGATTTCACCCCTCCACTTT. The chain joins TRBV6-4 to TRBJ1-6, with D unresolved. CDR1 is MRHNA, CDR2 SNTAGT, per germline. Trimming left V 3 bases short and J 9 bases short, with 15 bases between. The CDR3 runs 15 residues.

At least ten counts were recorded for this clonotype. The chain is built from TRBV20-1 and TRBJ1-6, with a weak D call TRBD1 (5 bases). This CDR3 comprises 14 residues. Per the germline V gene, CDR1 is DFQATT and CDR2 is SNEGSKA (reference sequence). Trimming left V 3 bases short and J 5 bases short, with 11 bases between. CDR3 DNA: TGCAGTGCTAGCCAGGGCCTTCATAATTCACCCCTCCACTTT. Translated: CSASQGLHNSPLHF.

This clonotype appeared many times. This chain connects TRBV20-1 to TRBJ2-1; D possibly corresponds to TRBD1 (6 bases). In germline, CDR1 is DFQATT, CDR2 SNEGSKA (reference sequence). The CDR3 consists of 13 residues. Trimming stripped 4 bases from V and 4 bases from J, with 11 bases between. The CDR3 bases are TGCAGTGCTAACCAGGACAGATACAATGAGCAGTTCTTC. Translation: CSANQDRYNEQFF.

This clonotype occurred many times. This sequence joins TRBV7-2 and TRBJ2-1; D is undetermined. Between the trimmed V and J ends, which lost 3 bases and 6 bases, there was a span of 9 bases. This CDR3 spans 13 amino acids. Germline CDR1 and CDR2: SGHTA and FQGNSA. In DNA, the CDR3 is TGTGCCAGCAGCTTCCTGGGCCCCAATGAGCAGTTCTTC. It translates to CASSFLGPNEQFF.

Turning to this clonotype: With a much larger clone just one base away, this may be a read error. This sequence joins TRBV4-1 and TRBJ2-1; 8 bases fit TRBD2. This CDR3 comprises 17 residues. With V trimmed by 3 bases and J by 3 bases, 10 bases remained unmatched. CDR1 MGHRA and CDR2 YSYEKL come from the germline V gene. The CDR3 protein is CASSHDRVAGNYNEQFF. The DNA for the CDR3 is TGCGCCAGCAGCCATGATCGGGTAGCGGGGAACTACAATGAGCAGTTCTTC.